This T cell receptor (beta chain) is drawn from a study of vaccination and CD4 T cells after COVID-19 (dated by TCRdb to 2022 to 2024). About the study as a whole: Convalescent patients had a positive SARS-CoV-2 result on nasal swab PCR, and of these patients, about ten had mild disease and one had severe disease. As controls, cultures received a CEFX viral epitope pool (the positive control), an HIV-1 Nef peptide pool (the negative control), or no peptide at all. The spike-specific CD4+ TCR repertoire was compared before and after mRNA vaccination in 10 to 11 COVID-19 convalescent patients and a handful of infection-naive healthy vaccine recipients. Post-vaccine blood samples were taken a median of 72 days after the second vaccine dose, with a range of about 13 to 250 days. Post-COVID blood samples were collected from convalescent patients a median of approximately 100 days after diagnosis, with a range of about 30 to 170 days. Participants received two doses of either the Pfizer-BioNTech BNT162b2 vaccine (n=8) or the Moderna mRNA-1273 vaccine (n=2). In the convalescent cohort there were six males and four females, among whom were two Hispanic individuals, seven Caucasians, two Asians and one multiracial person. For stimulating the cultures, overlapping spike peptide pools were used, derived from SARS-CoV-2 as well as from the common cold coronaviruses HCoV-NL63, HCoV-OC43 and HCoV-229E. Study-wide findings and limitations: An increase in the median number of SARS-CoV-2-reactive clonotypes from 20 to 25 after infection to some 40 after vaccination was observed, but the change was not found to be significant. Of the vaccine-specific clones in convalescent patients, 304 of 307, or nearly all, reacted only to SARS-CoV-2 spike and did not cross-react with common cold coronaviruses. Among convalescent patients, a median roughly 84% of the SARS-CoV-2-reactive clones seen after vaccination appeared only after vaccination, which suggests priming specific to the vaccine. The study included relatively few convalescent patients and did not analyze early timepoints after natural infection.

From V the trimming removes 6 bases and from J it removes 7 bases, while the gene matches leave 3 bases of the junction unaccounted for. CDR1 and CDR2 are read off the germline V gene (reference sequence) as DFQATT and SNEGSKA. Reading from cysteine to phenylalanine, the CDR3 counts 12 amino acids. Only the CDR3 portion is preserved as DNA: 36 bases, with reading frame beginning at the first base. To note about this clonotype: The target of this receptor is not known. Nothing much larger sits one base from this clone, and base qualities are not available.

The sample's treatment or condition label is to be understood as: roughly 10-day PBMC culture with coronavirus spike peptide pools or control peptides (ViraFEST assay). The ViraFEST assay was used in the study, in which antigen-specific T cells were expanded with peptide pools and expanded clonotypes were subsequently identified by TCR sequencing. The positive SARS-CoV-2 PCR tests of the convalescent patients were dated from March to December 2020, before the Alpha, Beta and Delta variants emerged in the United States. PBMCs were cultured at two million per well in IMDM supplemented with approximately 5% human AB serum and 9.5 to 10 IU/ml IL-2, with 9.5 to 10 ug/ml peptide pools added. Half of the culture medium was replaced with fresh IL-2-containing medium on days 3 and 7. Once the cells had been in culture for around nine days, the EasySep CD4+ T cell isolation kit was used to isolate CD4+ T cells by negative selection. Ficoll-Paque Plus gradient centrifugation was used to isolate PBMCs from whole blood, and the isolated PBMCs were then either used fresh or cryopreserved at -140C. Triplicate wells were generally used for each culture condition.

Libraries were built with PCR. At the Johns Hopkins FTIC core, DNA from the cultured CD4+ T cells underwent TCR sequencing with the Oncomine TCR Beta short-read assay. The QIAamp micro DNA kit was used to extract genomic DNA from the cultured CD4+ T cells. Oncomine TCR Beta libraries made from cultured CD4+ T cells were pooled using unique dual indexes and sequenced on an Illumina iSeq 100. The original pipeline was this. Non-productive sequences were filtered out, and CDR3s that did not start with C, did not end with F or W, or were shorter than 7 amino acids were discarded. The MANAFEST web application was used to identify antigen-specific clonotypes by comparing peptide-stimulated wells against reference wells and other culture wells. To be called positive, a clone needed an FDR below 0.05, an odds ratio above 5, and a productive frequency above 0.1% in at least two of three replicate wells. Clonotypes that were significantly expanded in both SARS-CoV-2 spike wells and at least one common cold coronavirus spike condition were defined as cross-reactive. CDR3 homology was assessed with Levenshtein distances (stringdist) and unrooted phylogenetic trees (ape) in R version 3.6.1. Using fastp at Q25 and MiXCR, TCRdb reprocessed the public reads and kept productive beta chains. Rows are unified per CDR3 protein, each entry keeping the most common DNA and genes. TCRdb's processing, not the authors', yielded these V and J calls. This sample has around 12,000 distinct CDR3 sequences in its table, and roughly 73% of those were observed once. Around a tenth of the sample comes from the top ten.

This sequence originates from a human donor who had recovered from COVID-19. This receptor chain uses TRBV20-1 and TRBJ2-7, with 13 bases in between that match TRBD2. Specimen: CD4+ T cells from blood, cultured in vitro. The DNA sequence is given as TGCAGTGCGCGACTAGCGGGAGGAGAGCAGTACTTC. Its translation reads: CSARLAGGEQYF.